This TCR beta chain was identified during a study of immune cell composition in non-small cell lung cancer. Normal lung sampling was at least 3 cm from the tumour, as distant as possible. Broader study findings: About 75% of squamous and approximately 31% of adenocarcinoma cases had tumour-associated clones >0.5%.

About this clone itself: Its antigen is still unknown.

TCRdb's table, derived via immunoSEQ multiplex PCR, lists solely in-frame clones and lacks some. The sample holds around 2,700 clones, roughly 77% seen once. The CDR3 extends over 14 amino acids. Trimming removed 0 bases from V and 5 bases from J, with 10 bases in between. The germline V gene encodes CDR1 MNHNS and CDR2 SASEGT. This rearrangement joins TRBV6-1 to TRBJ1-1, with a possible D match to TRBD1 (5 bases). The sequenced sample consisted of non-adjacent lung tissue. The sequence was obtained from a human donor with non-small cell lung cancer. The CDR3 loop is CASSEALGGTEAFF. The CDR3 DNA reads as TGTGCCAGCAGTGAAGCCCTGGGGGGGACTGAAGCTTTCTTT.